The 21 T cell receptor beta chains presented below share a single source sample, sequenced in a study of blood T cells in healthy people across ages. A second PCR, run for roughly 7 to 11 cycles, used a sample-barcoded 5' primer plus a J-beta primer mix. MiXCR was run by TCRdb on the 5' RACE reads, yielding one entry per CDR3 protein. The table lists under 1,100,000 distinct CDR3 sequences, approximately 25% of them singletons. These data also featured in a second study, about T cells of mothers and their children.

Sequenced sample: blood. The receptors were gathered from a girl aged 2 to 9 in good health.

Concerning this clonotype itself: The junction does not match germline at one end; this may be a read error. The chain combines TRBV7-2 with TRBJ2-5, with unresolved D. The J call could be wrong; TRBJ2-7 is a better fit for the DNA end. The germline V gene has CDR1 SGHTA and CDR2 FQGNSA. The CDR3 has 15 amino acids. CDR3 in amino acids: CAGSLAPQVRDEQYF. The CDR3, as DNA: TGTGCCGGCAGCTTAGCCCCGCAGGTTAGGGACGAGCAGTACTTC.

The gene calls are TRBV28 and TRBJ2-1; D not certain. The V gene lost 3 bases and the J gene lost 11 bases, with 11 bases spanning the gap. Germline CDR1 and CDR2: MDHEN and SYDVKM. The CDR3 is 12 amino acids. The CDR3 loop reads CASSFQDGKQFF. CDR3 DNA sequence: TGTGCCAGCAGTTTCCAGGACGGTAAGCAGTTCTTC.

This clonotype was recorded a few times. The rearrangement uses TRBV2 and TRBJ2-5; D is possibly TRBD2 (6 bases). The J call is doubtful: the DNA matches TRBJ2-7 better. CDR1 SNHLY and CDR2 FYNNEI come from the germline V gene. CDR3 size: 15 residues. CDR3 sequence reads: CASSEERATSYEQYF. Written as DNA, the CDR3 is TGTGCCAGCAGTGAAGAGCGGGCGACCTCCTACGAGCAGTACTTC.

This rearrangement joins TRBV9 to TRBJ2-7; D call uncertain. V lost 3 bases and J lost 0, with 10 bases in between. Germline CDR1 SGDLS, CDR2 YYNGEE. This CDR3 contains 14 residues. DNA of the CDR3: TGTGCCAGCAGCGCAACTACTAACTCCTACGAGCAGTACTTC. It is translated as CASSATTNSYEQYF.

This clonotype has more than one count but fewer than ten. One junction end disagrees with the germline gene, perhaps due to a read error. The V gene is TRBV7-9, the J gene TRBJ2-3, with D hard to call. The CDR3 sequence is 12 residues long. Per germline, CDR1 SEHNR and CDR2 FQNEAQ (reference sequence). CDR3 in DNA: TGTGCCAGCAGCCCCGCAAACCCCCATCTGGATTTT. The encoded protein is CASSPANPHLDF.

This chain links TRBV7-8 with TRBJ2-5; D might be TRBD1 (6 bases). Per germline, CDR1 SGHVS and CDR2 FQNEAQ. There are 11 residues in the CDR3. Trimming shortened V by 5 bases and J by 9 bases, and 10 bases separated the two germline ends. The DNA of the CDR3 is TGTGCCAGCAGCCCCCAGGGGCCCCAGTACTTC. Encoded protein: CASSPQGPQYF.

This clonotype was seen a few times. This chain links TRBV29-1 with TRBJ2-7; TRBD2 aligns across 14 bases. V gave up 6 bases and J gave up 4 bases; unmatched junction bases: 17. The CDR3 has 18 amino acids. Germline lookup yields CDR1 SQVTM and CDR2 ANQGSEA. The CDR3 loop reads CSVFSGTSGRPLGYEQYF. In DNA form, the CDR3 reads TGCAGCGTGTTCTCCGGGACTAGCGGGAGACCCCTAGGGTACGAGCAGTACTTC.

The chain combines TRBV11-2 with TRBJ2-7, with TRBD2 matching over 11 bases. The CDR3 consists of 16 residues. CDR1 is SGHAT and CDR2 is FQNNGV in the germline V gene. With V trimmed by 3 bases and J by 5 bases, 9 bases remained unmatched. The CDR3 protein is CASSLILAGDLNEQYF. CDR3 nucleotides: TGTGCCAGCAGCTTGATACTAGCGGGAGATCTGAACGAGCAGTACTTC. The whole variable domain, filled in from reference TRBV11-2 and TRBJ2-7, reads EAGVAQSPRYKIIEKRQSVAFWCNPISGHATLYWYQQILGQGPKLLIQFQNNGVVDDSQLPKDRFSAERLKGVDSTLKIQPAKLEDSAVYLCASSLILAGDLNEQYFGPGTRLTVT.

The V call is TRBV3-1, the J call TRBJ1-2; D gene ambiguous. The CDR3 sequence is 13 residues long. Per the germline V gene, CDR1 is LGHDT and CDR2 is YNNKEL (reference sequence). The V end was cut by 0 bases, the J end by 5 bases, with 7 bases between. The CDR3 sequence is CASSQDQGYGYTF. The DNA of the CDR3 is TGTGCCAGCAGCCAAGATCAAGGATATGGCTACACCTTC.

This clonotype was observed a handful of times. This chain uses TRBV11-2 with TRBJ2-1, with 8 positions matching TRBD2. The length of the CDR3 is 17 residues. With V trimmed by 5 bases and J by 10 bases, 19 bases remained unmatched. Germline V gene sequence: CDR1 SGHAT, CDR2 FQNNGV. CDR3: CASSPRAKTGTREEQFF. The CDR3 nucleotides read TGTGCCAGCAGCCCCCGGGCAAAAACCGGGACTAGGGAAGAGCAGTTCTTC.

The chain uses TRBV20-1 and TRBJ2-1, with TRBD1 identical over 8 bases. CDR1 is DFQATT, CDR2 SNEGSKA, per germline (reference sequence). The CDR3 covers 15 residues. V lost 0 bases to trimming and J lost 2 bases; unmatched junction nucleotides: 3. The CDR3 here is CSARDRDRTYNEQFF. The CDR3 nucleotides are TGCAGTGCTAGAGACAGGGACAGGACCTACAATGAGCAGTTCTTC.

This clonotype was picked up a small number of times. The DNA for the CDR3 is TGTGCCAGCAGCCCCCACCGGGGGGATCCGCACACAGATACGCAGTATTTT. Translating it yields CASSPHRGDPHTDTQYF. The chain recombines TRBV27 with TRBJ2-3; 7 nucleotides match TRBD2. CDR1 MNHEY and CDR2 SMNVEV come from the germline V gene (reference sequence). This CDR3 region has 17 residues. V lost 6 bases, J lost 2 bases, and 14 bases stayed unmatched.

The chain recombines TRBV2 with TRBJ2-1, with 14 bases fitting TRBD2. Germline CDR1 reads SNHLY; CDR2 reads FYNNEI. J gave up 0 bases and V 6 bases, and 10 bases lay outside the gene matches. The length of the CDR3 is 19 residues. CDR3 nucleotide sequence: TGTGCCAGCAGGCCGGGACTAGCGGGAGCAGGGTACTCCTACAATGAGCAGTTCTTC. This translates into CASRPGLAGAGYSYNEQFF.

The J gene is TRBJ2-7, the V gene TRBV7-9, with 7 bases that match TRBD1. The CDR3 runs 15 residues. Germline assignment: CDR1 SEHNR and CDR2 FQNEAQ (reference sequence). V lost 5 bases, J lost 2 bases, and 9 bases stayed unmatched. The CDR3 DNA follows: TGTGCCAGCAGCCTATGGACAGGCGCTACCTACGAGCAGTACTTC. Translation gives CASSLWTGATYEQYF.

The rearrangement links TRBV7-8 to TRBJ2-7; perhaps TRBD1 as D (5 bases). Germline assignment: CDR1 SGHVS and CDR2 FQNEAQ. The CDR3 is made up of 16 amino acids. Trimming took off 1 base at V and 4 bases at J, with 17 bases between the two ends. CDR3 protein: CASSLVQGNPIYEQYF. In DNA form, the CDR3 reads TGTGCCAGCAGCTTAGTTCAGGGTAATCCGATATACGAGCAGTACTTC.

This clonotype was seen a few times. CDR3 loop: CASSFPLRSRDNEQFF. The DNA for the CDR3 is TGTGCCAGCAGCTTTCCACTGCGCTCGAGGGACAATGAGCAGTTCTTC. This chain connects TRBV5-5 to TRBJ2-1; a possible D gene is TRBD2 (5 bases). Trimming cost V 2 bases and J 5 bases, with 17 bases left between them. Per germline, CDR1 SGHKS and CDR2 YYEKEE (reference sequence). The CDR3 runs to 16 residues.

The table lists this clonotype with a few counts. This chain uses TRBV29-1 with TRBJ2-5; the match to TRBD1 covers 7 bases. The CDR3 runs 16 residues. Trimming cost V 4 bases and J 0 bases; bases outside gene matches: 11. Germline-derived CDR1 and CDR2 are SQVTM and ANQGSEA. The DNA for the CDR3 is TGCAGCGTTGCCCTCCTGACAGGGTACGACCAAGAGACCCAGTACTTC. Amino acids: CSVALLTGYDQETQYF.

This chain joins TRBV2 and TRBJ1-2; maybe TRBD1 (5 bases). The CDR3 has 14 residues. Germline values: CDR1 SNHLY, CDR2 FYNNEI. V shed 0 bases and J shed 4 bases, with 9 bases lying between them. Written as DNA, the CDR3 is TGTGCCAGCAGTGAAGCACCAGGGTCCTATGGCTACACCTTC. This translates into CASSEAPGSYGYTF.

This clonotype was detected only a few times. V gene TRBV20-1 combines with J gene TRBJ1-1; no definite D call. The germline V gene encodes CDR1 DFQATT and CDR2 SNEGSKA (reference sequence). The length of the CDR3 is 15 residues. V was trimmed by 3 bases and J by 5 bases, leaving 19 bases between them. The CDR3 nucleotides are TGCAGTGCTAGTGTCCAGACATCCGGGAGGACTGAAGCTTTCTTT. This gives the protein CSASVQTSGRTEAFF.

The table lists this clonotype with a few counts. At one boundary the junction diverges from the germline segment, which might be a read error. The DNA of the CDR3 is TGCGGTGCTACGACAGGCGAGGGAGGTAACATTCAGTACTTC. Protein product: CGATTGEGGNIQYF. The chain carries TRBV20-1 and TRBJ2-4, with D perhaps matching TRBD1 or TRBD2 (6 bases each). The CDR3 is 14 residues long. Germline-derived CDR1 and CDR2 are DFQATT and SNEGSKA (reference sequence).

The rearrangement uses TRBV12-3 or TRBV12-4 and TRBJ2-7, with D unresolved. Trimming cost V 1 base and J 3 bases, with 10 bases left between them. The CDR3 covers 14 residues. In DNA form, the CDR3 reads TGTGCCAGCAGTTTAGGCCTACAGAACTACGAGCAGTACTTC. It codes for CASSLGLQNYEQYF.